This T cell receptor beta chain was observed in a study of blood T cells in healthy people across ages. A second PCR, run for 7 to 11 cycles, used a sample-barcoded 5' primer plus a J-beta primer mix. Using its own MiXCR run on the 5' RACE reads, TCRdb lists one record per CDR3 protein. The sample records 1.5 million to 2 million distinct CDR3 sequences, around 50% being singletons. Germline loops: CDR1 MNHEY, CDR2 SMNVEV (reference sequence). CDR3 length equals 13 residues. General observations from the study: It was held that the diversity estimates obtained from one million T cells were underestimates.

Note on this clonotype: Its antigen remains unknown.

This chain links TRBV27 with TRBJ2-7, with D perhaps matching TRBD1 or TRBD2 (5 bases each). The J call could be wrong; TRBJ2-5 is a better fit for the DNA end. The sequence came from a woman aged 40-49 years in good health. The specimen was blood. The CDR3 here is CASSDYGTETQYF. DNA for the CDR3: TGTGCCAGCAGTGACTACGGGACAGAGACCCAGTACTTC.